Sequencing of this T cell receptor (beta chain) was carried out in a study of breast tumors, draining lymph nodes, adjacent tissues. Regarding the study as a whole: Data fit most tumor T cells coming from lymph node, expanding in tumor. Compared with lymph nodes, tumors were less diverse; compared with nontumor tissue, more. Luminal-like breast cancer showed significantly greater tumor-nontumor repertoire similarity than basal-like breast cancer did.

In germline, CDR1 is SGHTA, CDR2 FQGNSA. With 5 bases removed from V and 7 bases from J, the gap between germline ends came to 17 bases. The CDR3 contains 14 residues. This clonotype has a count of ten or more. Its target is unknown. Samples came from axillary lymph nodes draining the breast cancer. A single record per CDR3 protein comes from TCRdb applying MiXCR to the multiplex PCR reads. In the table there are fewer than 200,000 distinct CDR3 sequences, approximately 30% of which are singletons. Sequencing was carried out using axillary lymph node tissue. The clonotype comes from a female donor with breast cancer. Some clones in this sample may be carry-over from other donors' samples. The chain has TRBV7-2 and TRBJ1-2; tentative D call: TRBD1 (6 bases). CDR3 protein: CASSPDSGRGGYTF. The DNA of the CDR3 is TGTGCCAGCAGCCCGGACAGCGGGAGGGGTGGCTACACCTTC.